The 10 T cell receptor beta chains below come from one sample, sequenced in a study of T cell responses to AZD1222 COVID-19 vaccine. This table comes from immunoSEQ multiplex PCR, and its TCRdb copy is limited to in-frame clones, with some not included. The sample lists approximately 130,000 clones, around nine tenths occurring once. Here the sequenced sample was peripheral blood, taken on day 0 of AZD1222 vaccination. These receptor sequences come from an adult in good health.

V and J are TRBV12-5 and TRBJ2-2; 8 bases match TRBD2. The V segment lost 7 bases and the J segment 6 bases; nucleotides outside the gene matches: 7. The CDR3 has 14 amino acids. Germline CDR1 LGHNT, CDR2 FRNRAP. The CDR3 nucleotides are TGTGCTAGTGATAAGCGGGAGTGGGCCGGGGAGCTGTTTTTT. Amino acids: CASDKREWAGELFF.

The chain uses TRBV3-1 (or the pseudogene TRBV3-2) and TRBJ2-7; 13 bases match TRBD2. From germline, CDR1 is LGHDT and CDR2 YNNKEL (reference sequence). J was trimmed by 4 bases and V by 5 bases; bases with no gene match: 5. The CDR3 has 15 amino acids. The CDR3 reads CASSKKLAGGYEQYF. CDR3 nucleotides: TGTGCCAGCAGCAAGAAACTAGCGGGAGGGTACGAGCAGTACTTC.

The chain joins TRBV11-3 to TRBJ2-7, with D uncertain. The CDR3 consists of 13 residues. Trimming shortened V by 6 bases and J by 4 bases, and 13 bases separated the two germline ends. Germline values: CDR1 SGHNT, CDR2 YENEEA. CDR3 bases: TGTGCCAGCAGTTCCGACACGGATTACGAGCAGTACTTC. This sequence encodes CASSSDTDYEQYF.

The J gene is TRBJ2-6, the V gene TRBV2; D gene ambiguous. The V end lost 7 bases, the J end lost 0 bases, and 10 bases lay between the germline ends. Germline-derived CDR1 and CDR2 are SNHLY and FYNNEI. The CDR3 spans 15 residues. The CDR3 region has the DNA TGTGCCAGCATTTCTCCGGGCTCTGGGGCCAACGTCCTGACTTTC. Translating gives CASISPGSGANVLTF.

V is TRBV20-1 and J is TRBJ2-5; D call uncertain. This CDR3 region has 11 residues. V dropped 2 bases and J dropped 5 bases, with 6 bases sitting between them. The germline V gene has CDR1 DFQATT and CDR2 SNEGSKA (reference sequence). The DNA of the CDR3 is TGCAGTGCTAGAAGTAGGGAGACCCAGTACTTC. Amino acids: CSARSRETQYF.

This chain links TRBV5-1 with TRBJ1-5; no firm D call. CDR3 length equals 13 residues. Germline V lookup: CDR1 SGHRS, CDR2 YFSETQ. V was pared by 0 bases and J by 4 bases, with 5 bases between. The CDR3 DNA sequence: TGCGCCAGCAGCTTGGGGGCTAATCAGCCCCAGCATTTT. It yields the protein CASSLGANQPQHF.

V and J are TRBV18 and TRBJ2-2, with 7 nucleotides matching TRBD1. Per germline, CDR1 KGHSH and CDR2 LQKENI. There are 15 residues in the CDR3. V was pared by 5 bases and J by 4 bases, with 7 bases of the junction left unmatched. CDR3 DNA sequence: TGTGCCAGCTCATCTACAGGGGCGACCACCGGGGAGCTGTTTTTT. It specifies CASSSTGATTGELFF.

This chain connects TRBV5-1 to TRBJ2-3; no clear D gene. CDR1 is SGHRS and CDR2 is YFSETQ in the germline V gene. The ends were cut back, 1 base at V and 6 bases at J, with 12 bases in the middle. The CDR3 extends over 14 amino acids. The CDR3 DNA sequence: TGCGCCAGCAGCTTGAGGCGGCCCGGGGATACGCAGTATTTT. It specifies CASSLRRPGDTQYF.

V and J are TRBV2 and TRBJ2-3; 8 bases map to TRBD2. V lost 7 bases, J lost 1 base, and 4 bases stayed unmatched. The germline gives CDR1 SNHLY, CDR2 FYNNEI. CDR3 length: 14 residues. For the CDR3, the DNA is TGTGCCAGCACGGTGACTAGCGGCACAGATACGCAGTATTTT. This sequence encodes CASTVTSGTDTQYF.

The chain carries TRBV4-2 and TRBJ2-2; TRBD2 aligns across 10 bases. CDR1 and CDR2 (germline): LGHNA, YNFKEQ. The CDR3 sequence is 20 residues long. V lost 0 bases, J lost 1 base, and 11 bases stayed unmatched. CDR3 region: CASSQDSVLAGDMNTGELFF. The CDR3 DNA reads as TGTGCCAGCAGCCAAGATAGCGTGCTAGCGGGGGATATGAACACCGGGGAGCTGTTTTTT.